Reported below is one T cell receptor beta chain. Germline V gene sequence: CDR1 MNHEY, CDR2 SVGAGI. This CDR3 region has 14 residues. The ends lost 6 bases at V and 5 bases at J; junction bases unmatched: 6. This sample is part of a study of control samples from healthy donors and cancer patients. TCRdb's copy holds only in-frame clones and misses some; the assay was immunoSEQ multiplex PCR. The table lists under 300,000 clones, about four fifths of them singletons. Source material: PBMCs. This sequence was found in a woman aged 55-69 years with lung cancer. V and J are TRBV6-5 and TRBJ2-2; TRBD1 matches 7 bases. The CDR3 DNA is TGTGCCAGCAGCCGCGGCAGGGGGACCGGGGAGCTGTTTTTT. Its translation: CASSRGRGTGELFF.